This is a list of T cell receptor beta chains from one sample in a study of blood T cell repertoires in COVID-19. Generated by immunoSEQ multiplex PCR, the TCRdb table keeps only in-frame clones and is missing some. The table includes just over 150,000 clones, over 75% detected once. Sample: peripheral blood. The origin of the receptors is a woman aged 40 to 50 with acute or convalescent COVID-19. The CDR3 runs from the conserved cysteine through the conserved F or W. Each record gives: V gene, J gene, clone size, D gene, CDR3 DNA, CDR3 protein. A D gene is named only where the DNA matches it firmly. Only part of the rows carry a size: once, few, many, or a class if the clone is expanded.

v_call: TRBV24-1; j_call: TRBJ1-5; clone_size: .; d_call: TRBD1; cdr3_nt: TGTGCCACCAGTGATGGGGACAGGGGCAATCAGCCCCAGCATTTT; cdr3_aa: CATSDGDRGNQPQHF
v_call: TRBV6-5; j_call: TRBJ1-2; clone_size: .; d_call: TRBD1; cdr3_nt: TGTGCCAGCAGTCGAACTGCAGGGGGTGGCTACACCTTC; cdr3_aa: CASSRTAGGGYTF
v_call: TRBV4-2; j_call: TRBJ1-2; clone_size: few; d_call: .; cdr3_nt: TGTGCCAGCAGCCCAACCCCACAGAGGGCGCGTGGCTACACCTTC; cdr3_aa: CASSPTPQRARGYTF
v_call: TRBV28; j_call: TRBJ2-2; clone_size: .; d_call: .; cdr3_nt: TGTGCCAGCAGTTTATTGCGCCCCAGAGAAGCGAGGTCCGGGGAGCTGTTTTTT; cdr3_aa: CASSLLRPREARSGELFF
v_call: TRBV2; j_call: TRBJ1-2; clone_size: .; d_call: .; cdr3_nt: TGTGCCAGCAGTGGAGGGGGGGGCGGCTACACCTTC; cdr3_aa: CASSGGGGGYTF
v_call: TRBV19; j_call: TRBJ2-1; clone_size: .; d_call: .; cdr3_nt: TGTGCCAGTAGTATGATGGGGCACTCCTACAATGAGCAGTTCTTC; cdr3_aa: CASSMMGHSYNEQFF
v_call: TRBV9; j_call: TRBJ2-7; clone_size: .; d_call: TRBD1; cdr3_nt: TGTGCCAGCAGCGTACGCCCGGGACAGGGTTACGAGCAGTACTTC; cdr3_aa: CASSVRPGQGYEQYF
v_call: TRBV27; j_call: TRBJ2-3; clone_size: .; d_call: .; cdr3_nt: TGTGCCAGCAGCCACTCCCGCACAGATACGCAGTATTTT; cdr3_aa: CASSHSRTDTQYF
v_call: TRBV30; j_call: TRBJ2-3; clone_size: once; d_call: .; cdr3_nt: TGTGCCTGGAGTCTGACAGATACGCAGTATTTT; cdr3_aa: CAWSLTDTQYF
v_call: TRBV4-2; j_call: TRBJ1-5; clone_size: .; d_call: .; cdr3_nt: TGTGCCAGCAGCCAAGACAGGGTTGATCAGCCCCAGCATTTT; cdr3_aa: CASSQDRVDQPQHF
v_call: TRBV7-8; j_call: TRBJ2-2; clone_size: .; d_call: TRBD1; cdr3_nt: TGTGCCAGCATCAGAGATGACAGGGCGGGCACCGGGGAGCTGTTTTTT; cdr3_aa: CASIRDDRAGTGELFF
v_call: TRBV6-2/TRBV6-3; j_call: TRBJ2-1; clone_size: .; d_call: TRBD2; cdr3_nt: TGTGCCAGCAGTGCCGGACTAGCCAGCAATGAGCAGTTCTTC; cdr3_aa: CASSAGLASNEQFF
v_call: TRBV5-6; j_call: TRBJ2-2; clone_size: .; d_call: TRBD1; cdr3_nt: TGTGCCAGCAGCTTGGGAGACAGGGCAAGGAACACCGGGGAGCTGTTTTTT; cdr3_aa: CASSLGDRARNTGELFF
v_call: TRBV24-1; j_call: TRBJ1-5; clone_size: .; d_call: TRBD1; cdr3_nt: TGTGCCACCAGCTCGGGACAGGCCCTGCGAGGCAATCAGCCCCAGCATTTT; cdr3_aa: CATSSGQALRGNQPQHF
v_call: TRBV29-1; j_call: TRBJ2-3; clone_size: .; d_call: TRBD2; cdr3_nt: TGCAGCGCCACGGTCCTCACGGCGGGGGGGTATGGAGATACGCAGTATTTT; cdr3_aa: CSATVLTAGGYGDTQYF
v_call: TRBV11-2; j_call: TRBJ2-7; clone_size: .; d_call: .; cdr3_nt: TGTGCCAGCAGCGTGAGTTACGAGCAGTACTTC; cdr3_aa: CASSVSYEQYF
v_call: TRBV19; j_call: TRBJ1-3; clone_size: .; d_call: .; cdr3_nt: TGTGCCAGTAGTACGCCGGGGAAAACTGGAAACACCATATATTTT; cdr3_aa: CASSTPGKTGNTIYF
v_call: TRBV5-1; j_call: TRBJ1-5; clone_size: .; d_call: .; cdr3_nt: TGCGCCAGCAGCTTGGACGGTGAGCTAAATCAGCCCCAGCATTTT; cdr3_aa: CASSLDGELNQPQHF
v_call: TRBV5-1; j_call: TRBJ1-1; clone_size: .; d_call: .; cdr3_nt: TGCGCCAGCAGCTTGATCTCTCGGACAGCGAGGAACACTGAAGCTTTCTTT; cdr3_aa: CASSLISRTARNTEAFF
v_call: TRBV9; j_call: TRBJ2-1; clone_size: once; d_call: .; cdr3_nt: TGTGCCAGCAGCGTAGGCTTGACCGGGACAAAGCAGTTCTTC; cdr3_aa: CASSVGLTGTKQFF
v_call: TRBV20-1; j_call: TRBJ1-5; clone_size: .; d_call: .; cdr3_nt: TGCAGTGCTAGTGATTGGCGCAGGCTGGATCAGCCCCAGCATTTT; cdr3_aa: CSASDWRRLDQPQHF
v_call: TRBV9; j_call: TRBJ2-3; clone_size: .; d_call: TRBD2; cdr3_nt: TGTGCCAGCAGCGTAGCGGTCGGTCTAGCGGGAGGGCGGCTCACGGATACGCAGTATTTT; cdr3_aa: CASSVAVGLAGGRLTDTQYF
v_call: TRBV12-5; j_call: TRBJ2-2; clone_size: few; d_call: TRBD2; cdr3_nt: TGTGCTAGTGGCCTTCAAATAGCGGGAGCAAACACCGGGGAGCTGTTTTTT; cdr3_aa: CASGLQIAGANTGELFF
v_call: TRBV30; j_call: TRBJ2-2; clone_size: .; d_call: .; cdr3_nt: TGTGCCTGGAGTGTCGTTAGGGGATTTGTCACCGGGGAGCTGTTTTTT; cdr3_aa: CAWSVVRGFVTGELFF
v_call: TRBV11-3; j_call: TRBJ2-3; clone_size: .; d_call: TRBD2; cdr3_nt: TGTGCCAGCAGCGTGTTAGCGGGAGCCACAGATACGCAGTATTTT; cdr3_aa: CASSVLAGATDTQYF
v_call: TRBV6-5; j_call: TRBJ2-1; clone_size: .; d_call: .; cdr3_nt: TGTGCCAGCAGTCCCGGGACTGGCAATGAGCAGTTCTTC; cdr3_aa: CASSPGTGNEQFF
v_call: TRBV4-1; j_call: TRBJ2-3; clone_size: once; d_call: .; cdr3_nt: TGCGCCAGCAGCCAAGATTTACCCGGTACGCAGTATTTT; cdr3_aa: CASSQDLPGTQYF
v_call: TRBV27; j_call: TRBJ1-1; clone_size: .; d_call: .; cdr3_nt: TGTGCCAGCAGTTTATTCCGACAGACTGAAGCTTTCTTT; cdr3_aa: CASSLFRQTEAFF
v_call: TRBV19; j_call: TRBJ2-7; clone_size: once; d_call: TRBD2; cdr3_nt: TGTGCCAGTAGGAATATAGCGGGAGGCACCTACGAGCAGTACTTC; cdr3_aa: CASRNIAGGTYEQYF
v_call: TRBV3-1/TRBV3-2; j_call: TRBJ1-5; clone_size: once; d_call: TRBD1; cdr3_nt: TGTGCCAGCAGCCAAAATCAACAGGGGAGTTGGAATCAGCCCCAGCATTTT; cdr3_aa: CASSQNQQGSWNQPQHF
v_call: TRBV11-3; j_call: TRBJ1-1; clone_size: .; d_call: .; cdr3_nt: TGTGCCAGCAGCTTAGGACAGGTGAACACTGAAGCTTTCTTT; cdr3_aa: CASSLGQVNTEAFF
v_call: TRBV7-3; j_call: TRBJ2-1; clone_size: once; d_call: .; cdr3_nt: TGTGCCAGCAGCGCCTGGACAGGACTAAGCCATGAGCAGTTCTTC; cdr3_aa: CASSAWTGLSHEQFF
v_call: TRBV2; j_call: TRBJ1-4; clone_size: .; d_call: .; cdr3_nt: TGTGCCAGCAGTGAACAGGGGTTGGCTGAAAAACTGTTTTTT; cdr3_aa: CASSEQGLAEKLFF
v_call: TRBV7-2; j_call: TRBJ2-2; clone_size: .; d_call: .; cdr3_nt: TGTGCCAGCAGCTTAAAGTCGGGCGGGATGAACACCGGGGAGCTGTTTTTT; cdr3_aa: CASSLKSGGMNTGELFF
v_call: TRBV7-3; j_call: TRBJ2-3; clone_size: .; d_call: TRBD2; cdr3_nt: TGTGCCAGCAGCTTATTGGCTAGCGGGGGGACAGATACGCAGTATTTT; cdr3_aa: CASSLLASGGTDTQYF
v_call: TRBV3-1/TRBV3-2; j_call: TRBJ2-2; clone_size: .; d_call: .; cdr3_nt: TGTGCCAGCAGCCAAGACCAGGTTGCCGGGGAGCTGTTTTTT; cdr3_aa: CASSQDQVAGELFF
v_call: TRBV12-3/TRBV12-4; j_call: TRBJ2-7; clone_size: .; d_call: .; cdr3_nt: TGTGCCAGCAGTTTGATGAGCTTTTACGAGCAGTACTTC; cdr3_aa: CASSLMSFYEQYF
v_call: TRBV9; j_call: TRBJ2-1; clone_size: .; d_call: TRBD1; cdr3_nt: TGTGCCAGCAGCGGACAGGGGCGCAGTAGACATGAGCAGTTCTTC; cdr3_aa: CASSGQGRSRHEQFF
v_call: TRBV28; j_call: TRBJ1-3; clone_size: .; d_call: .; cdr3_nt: TGTGCCAGCAGTCGTTGGGACAGAAACACCATATATTTT; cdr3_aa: CASSRWDRNTIYF
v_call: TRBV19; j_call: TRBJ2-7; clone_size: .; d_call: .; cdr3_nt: TGTGCCAGTAGTCACTACAGGGAAGGCTCCTACGAGCAGTACTTC; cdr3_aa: CASSHYREGSYEQYF
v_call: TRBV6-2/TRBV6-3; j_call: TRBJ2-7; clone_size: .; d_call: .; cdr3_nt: TGTGCCAGCAGTTACTCGCTGTATAGCTACGAGCAGTACTTC; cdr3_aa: CASSYSLYSYEQYF
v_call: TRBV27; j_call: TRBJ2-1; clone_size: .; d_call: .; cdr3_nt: TGTGCCAGCAGTTTATCCCGGGGGGAGCAGTTCTTC; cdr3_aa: CASSLSRGEQFF
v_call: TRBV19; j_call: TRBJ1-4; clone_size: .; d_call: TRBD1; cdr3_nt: TGTGCCAGTAGTGTCCCGGGACAGCCTAATGAAAAACTGTTTTTT; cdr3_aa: CASSVPGQPNEKLFF
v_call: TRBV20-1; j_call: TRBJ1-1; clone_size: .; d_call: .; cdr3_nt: TGCAGTGCCCGCGACACTGAAGCTTTCTTT; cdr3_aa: CSARDTEAFF
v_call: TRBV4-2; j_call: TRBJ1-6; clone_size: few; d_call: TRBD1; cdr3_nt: TGTGCCAGCAGCCAAAAGGACAGGGCGGGTTCACCCCTCCACTTT; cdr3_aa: CASSQKDRAGSPLHF
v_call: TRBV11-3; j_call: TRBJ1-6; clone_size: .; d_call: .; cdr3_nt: TGTGCCAGCAGCTTAAAGCCAGGGTATTCACCCCTCCACTTT; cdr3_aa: CASSLKPGYSPLHF
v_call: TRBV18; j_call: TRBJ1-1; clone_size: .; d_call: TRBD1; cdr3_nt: TGTGCCAGCTCACCAGCAACAGGGGGCCAGGCTGAAGCTTTCTTT; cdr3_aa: CASSPATGGQAEAFF
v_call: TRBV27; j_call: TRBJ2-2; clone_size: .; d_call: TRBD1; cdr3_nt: TGTGCCAGCAGTTTATTGATGGGGACAGGGGGAGGGAAACGAGGTACCGGGGAGCTGTTTTTT; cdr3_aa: CASSLLMGTGGGKRGTGELFF
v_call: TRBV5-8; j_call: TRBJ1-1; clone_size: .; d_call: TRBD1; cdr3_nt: TGTGCCAGCAGAATGCAGGGGGTGCTGAACACTGAAGCTTTCTTT; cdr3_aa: CASRMQGVLNTEAFF
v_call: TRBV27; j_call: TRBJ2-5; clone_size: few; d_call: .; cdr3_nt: TGTGCCAGCAGTCACGTAGGAGACAGCGGGTTCCAAGAGACCCAGTACTTC; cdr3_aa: CASSHVGDSGFQETQYF
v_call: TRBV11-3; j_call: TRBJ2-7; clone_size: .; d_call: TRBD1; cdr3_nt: TGTGCCAGCAGCACACGGGACAGGGGGATGGAGCAGTACTTC; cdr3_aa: CASSTRDRGMEQYF
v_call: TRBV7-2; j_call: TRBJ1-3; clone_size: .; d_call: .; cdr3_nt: TGTGCCAGCAGCTTCTACGATCAGGGGTGGGACACCATATATTTT; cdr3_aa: CASSFYDQGWDTIYF
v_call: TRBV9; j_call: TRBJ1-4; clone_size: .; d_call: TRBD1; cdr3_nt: TGTGCCAGCAGCGTCGGGACAGGGGAAACGAATGAAAAACTGTTTTTT; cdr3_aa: CASSVGTGETNEKLFF
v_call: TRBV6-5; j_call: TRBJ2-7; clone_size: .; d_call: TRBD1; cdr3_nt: TGTGCCAGCACCTACGGGACAGCCGAGCAGTACTTC; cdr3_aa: CASTYGTAEQYF
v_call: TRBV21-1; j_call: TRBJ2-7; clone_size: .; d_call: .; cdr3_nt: TGTGCCAGCAGCAAATTCGGAACAGGGGTGGGCGAGCAGTACTTC; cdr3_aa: CASSKFGTGVGEQYF
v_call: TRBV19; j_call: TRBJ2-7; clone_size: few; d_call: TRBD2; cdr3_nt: TGTGCCAGTGGGACTAGCGGGCACACCTACGAGCAGTACTTC; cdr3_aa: CASGTSGHTYEQYF
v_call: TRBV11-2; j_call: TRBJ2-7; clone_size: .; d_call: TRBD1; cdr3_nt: TGTGCCAGCAGCTTATCGTCCCCTACCGGGACAGGCTTTACCTACGAGCAGTACTTC; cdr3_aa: CASSLSSPTGTGFTYEQYF
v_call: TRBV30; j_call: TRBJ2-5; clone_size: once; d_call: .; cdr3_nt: TGTGCCTGGAGTGCCCGGGACACCCAAGAGACCCAGTACTTC; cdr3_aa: CAWSARDTQETQYF
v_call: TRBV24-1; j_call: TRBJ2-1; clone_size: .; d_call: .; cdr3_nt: TGTGCCACCAGTGATTTCGGACTACCCAGTGAGCAGTTCTTC; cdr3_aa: CATSDFGLPSEQFF